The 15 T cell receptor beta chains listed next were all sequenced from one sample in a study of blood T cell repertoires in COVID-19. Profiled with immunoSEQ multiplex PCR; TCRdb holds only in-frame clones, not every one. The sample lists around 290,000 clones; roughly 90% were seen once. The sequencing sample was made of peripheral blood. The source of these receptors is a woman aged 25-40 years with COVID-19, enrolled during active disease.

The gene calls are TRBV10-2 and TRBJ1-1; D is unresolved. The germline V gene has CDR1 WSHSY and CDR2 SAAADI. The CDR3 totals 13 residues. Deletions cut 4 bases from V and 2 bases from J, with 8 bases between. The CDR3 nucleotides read TGCGCCAGCAGTGGTACAGCCAACACTGAAGCTTTCTTT. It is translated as CASSGTANTEAFF.

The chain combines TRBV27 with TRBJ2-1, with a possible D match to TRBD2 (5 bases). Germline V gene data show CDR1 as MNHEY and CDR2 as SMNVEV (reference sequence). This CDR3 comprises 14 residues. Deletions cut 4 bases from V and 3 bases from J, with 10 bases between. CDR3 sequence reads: CASSWGEYYNEQFF. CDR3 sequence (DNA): TGTGCCAGCAGTTGGGGAGAATACTACAATGAGCAGTTCTTC.

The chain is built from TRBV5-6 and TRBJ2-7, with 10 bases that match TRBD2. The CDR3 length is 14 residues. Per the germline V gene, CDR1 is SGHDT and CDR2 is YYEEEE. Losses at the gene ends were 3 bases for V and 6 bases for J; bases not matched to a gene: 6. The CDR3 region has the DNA TGTGCCAGCAGCTCCGAGCGGGAGGGCACCGAGCAGTACTTC. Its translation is CASSSEREGTEQYF.

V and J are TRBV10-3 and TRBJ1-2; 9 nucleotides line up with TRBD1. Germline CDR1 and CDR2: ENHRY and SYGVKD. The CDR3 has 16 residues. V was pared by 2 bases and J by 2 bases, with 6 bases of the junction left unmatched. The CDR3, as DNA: TGTGCCATCAGTGAGACCCCCACAGGGGGCAACTATGGCTACACCTTC. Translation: CAISETPTGGNYGYTF.

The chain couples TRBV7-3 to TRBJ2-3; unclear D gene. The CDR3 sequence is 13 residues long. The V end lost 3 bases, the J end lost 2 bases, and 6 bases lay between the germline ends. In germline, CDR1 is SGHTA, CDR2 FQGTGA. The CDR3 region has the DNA TGTGCCAGCAGCTTTCATCACACAGATACGCAGTATTTT. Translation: CASSFHHTDTQYF.

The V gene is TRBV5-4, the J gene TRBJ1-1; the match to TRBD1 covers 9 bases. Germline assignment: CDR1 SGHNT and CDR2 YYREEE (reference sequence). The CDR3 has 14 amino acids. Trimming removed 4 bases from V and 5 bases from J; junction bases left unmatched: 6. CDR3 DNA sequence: TGTGCCAGCAGCCCCGACAGGGGGGATACTGAAGCTTTCTTT. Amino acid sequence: CASSPDRGDTEAFF.

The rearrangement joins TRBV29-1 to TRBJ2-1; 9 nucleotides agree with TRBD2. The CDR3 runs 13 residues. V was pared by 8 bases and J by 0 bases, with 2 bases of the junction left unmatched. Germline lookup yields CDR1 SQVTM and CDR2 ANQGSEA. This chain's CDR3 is CSPAGGSYNEQFF. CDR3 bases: TGCAGCCCAGCGGGAGGCTCCTACAATGAGCAGTTCTTC.

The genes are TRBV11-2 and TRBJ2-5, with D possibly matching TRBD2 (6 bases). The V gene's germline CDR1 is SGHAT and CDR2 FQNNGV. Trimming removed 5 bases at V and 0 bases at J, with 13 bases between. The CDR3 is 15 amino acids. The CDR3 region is CASSPGGTNQETQYF. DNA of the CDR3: TGTGCCAGCAGCCCGGGCGGGACGAACCAAGAGACCCAGTACTTC.

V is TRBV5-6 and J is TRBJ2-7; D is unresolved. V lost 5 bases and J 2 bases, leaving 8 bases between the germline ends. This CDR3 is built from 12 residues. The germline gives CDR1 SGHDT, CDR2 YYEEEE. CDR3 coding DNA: TGTGCCAGCAGGGCCCCAACCTACGAGCAGTACTTC. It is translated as CASRAPTYEQYF.

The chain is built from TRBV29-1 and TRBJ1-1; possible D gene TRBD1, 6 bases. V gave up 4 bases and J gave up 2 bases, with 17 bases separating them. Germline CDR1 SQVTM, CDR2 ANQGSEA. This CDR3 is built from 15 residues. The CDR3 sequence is CSVARLTGVNTEAFF. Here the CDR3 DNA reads TGCAGCGTTGCCCGGCTGACAGGCGTAAACACTGAAGCTTTCTTT. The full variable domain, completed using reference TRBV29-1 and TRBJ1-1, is SAVISQKPSRDICQRGTSLTIQCQVDSQVTMMFWYRQQPGQSLTLIATANQGSEATYESGFVIDKFPISRPNLTFSTLTVSNMSPEDSSIYLCSVARLTGVNTEAFFGQGTRLTVV.

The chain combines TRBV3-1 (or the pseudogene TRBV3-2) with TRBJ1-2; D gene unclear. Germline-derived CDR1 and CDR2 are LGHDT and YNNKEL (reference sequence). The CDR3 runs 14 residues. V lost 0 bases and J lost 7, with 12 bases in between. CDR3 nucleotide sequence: TGTGCCAGCAGCCAAGATTGGCGGGTTGGTGGCTACACCTTC. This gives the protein CASSQDWRVGGYTF.

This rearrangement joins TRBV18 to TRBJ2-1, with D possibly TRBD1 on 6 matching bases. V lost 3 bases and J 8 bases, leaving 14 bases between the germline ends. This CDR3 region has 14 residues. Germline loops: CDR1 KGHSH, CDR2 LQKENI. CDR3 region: CASSPRDKVDEQFF. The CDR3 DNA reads TGTGCCAGCTCACCCCGGGACAAAGTTGATGAGCAGTTCTTC.

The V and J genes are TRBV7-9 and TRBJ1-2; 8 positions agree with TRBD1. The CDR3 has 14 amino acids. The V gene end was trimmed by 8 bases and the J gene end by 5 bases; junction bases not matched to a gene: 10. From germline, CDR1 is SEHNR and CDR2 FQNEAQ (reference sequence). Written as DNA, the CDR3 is TGTGCCAGCCTAGATCAGGGGGCTAGGTATGGCTACACCTTC. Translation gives CASLDQGARYGYTF.

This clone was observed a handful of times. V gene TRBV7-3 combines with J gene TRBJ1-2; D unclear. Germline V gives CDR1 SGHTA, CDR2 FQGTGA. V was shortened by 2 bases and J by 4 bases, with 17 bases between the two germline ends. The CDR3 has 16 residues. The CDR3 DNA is TGTGCCAGCAGCTTAGGGAGGGCCTCGGCTGGCTATGGCTACACCTTC. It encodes CASSLGRASAGYGYTF.

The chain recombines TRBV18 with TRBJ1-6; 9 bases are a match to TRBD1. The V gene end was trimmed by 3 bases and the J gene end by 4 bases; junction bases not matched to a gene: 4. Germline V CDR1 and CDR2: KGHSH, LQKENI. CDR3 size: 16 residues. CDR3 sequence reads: CASSPDRGEYNSPLHF. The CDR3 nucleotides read TGTGCCAGCTCACCCGACAGGGGGGAATATAATTCACCCCTCCACTTT.